Presented here are 28 T cell receptor beta chains from one specimen sequenced in a study of blood T cell repertoires in COVID-19. Data came from immunoSEQ multiplex PCR; TCRdb stores just in-frame clones and leaves some out. The sample holds about 37,000 clones; about nine tenths are singletons and the top ten take approximately 5.9%. Sequencing was done on a sample of peripheral blood. The receptors here all came from a human donor in a cohort sampled during active COVID-19.

The gene calls are TRBV3-1 (or the pseudogene TRBV3-2) and TRBJ1-2, with D perhaps matching TRBD1 (6 bases). CDR3 size: 15 residues. Deletions cut 1 base from V and 1 base from J, with 10 bases between. CDR1 is LGHDT, CDR2 YNNKEL, per germline (reference sequence). CDR3 residues: CASSQVQGFNYGYTF. DNA for the CDR3: TGTGCCAGCAGCCAAGTACAGGGTTTTAACTATGGCTACACCTTC.

CDR3 loop: CASSEQGFGGYTF. The CDR3 DNA follows: TGTGCCAGCAGTGAGCAGGGTTTTGGTGGCTACACCTTC. The genes are TRBV2 and TRBJ1-2; TRBD1 might be the D (5 bases). V dropped 3 bases and J dropped 7 bases, with 12 bases sitting between them. Per the germline V gene, CDR1 is SNHLY and CDR2 is FYNNEI. CDR3 length: 13 amino acids.

This rearrangement joins TRBV27 to TRBJ2-1; 14 bases are shared with TRBD2. The V segment lost 6 bases and the J segment 9 bases; nucleotides outside the gene matches: 7. The V gene's germline CDR1 is MNHEY and CDR2 SMNVEV (reference sequence). This CDR3 is built from 15 residues. The CDR3 loop reads CASSPGLAGAGEQFF. The CDR3 DNA reads as TGTGCCAGCAGCCCGGGACTAGCGGGAGCTGGTGAGCAGTTCTTC.

V and J are TRBV5-6 and TRBJ1-5, with D perhaps matching TRBD1 (5 bases). The V end lost 4 bases, the J end lost 7 bases, and 15 bases lay between the germline ends. The CDR3 has 14 amino acids. Germline lookup yields CDR1 SGHDT and CDR2 YYEEEE. CDR3 nucleotides: TGTGCCAGCAGCCAGGGAGGGGCGCAACAGCCCCAGCATTTT. Amino acids: CASSQGGAQQPQHF.

The CDR3 bases are TGTGCCAGCAGCTTGAAAAGTACTTCCTACGAGCAGTACTTC. As protein: CASSLKSTSYEQYF. V usage is TRBV5-4 and J usage is TRBJ2-7; unclear D gene. This CDR3 region has 14 residues. V lost 1 base and J lost 1, with 9 bases in between. Looked up from germline, CDR1 is SGHNT and CDR2 is YYREEE (reference sequence).

V usage is TRBV6-6 and J usage is TRBJ1-5, with D possibly being TRBD1 (5 bases). CDR1 is MNHNY, CDR2 SVGAGI, per germline (reference sequence). This CDR3 is 13 amino acids long. The germline V and J ends were trimmed by 6 bases and 0 bases, with 6 bases remaining between them. DNA for the CDR3: TGTGCCAGCAGCGACAGTAGCAATCAGCCCCAGCATTTT. Its translation is CASSDSSNQPQHF.

This rearrangement joins TRBV9 to TRBJ1-4; no firm D call. In germline, CDR1 is SGDLS, CDR2 YYNGEE. The CDR3 length is 15 residues. V shed 5 bases and J shed 8 bases, with 19 bases lying between them. The CDR3: CASSPEHGPGEKLFF. DNA of the CDR3: TGTGCCAGCAGTCCCGAACATGGGCCCGGAGAAAAACTGTTTTTT.

The rearrangement links TRBV4-2 to TRBJ2-5; D call uncertain. This CDR3 region has 14 residues. V was shortened by 2 bases and J by 5 bases, with 12 bases between the two germline ends. Germline V CDR1 and CDR2: LGHNA, YNFKEQ. The CDR3 sequence: CASSQQASTETQYF. CDR3 DNA sequence: TGTGCCAGCAGCCAACAGGCGTCGACCGAGACCCAGTACTTC.

The chain employs TRBV5-1 and TRBJ1-1, with D tentatively TRBD1 (5 bases). This CDR3 has 15 amino acids. Germline CDR1 SGHRS, CDR2 YFSETQ. The V gene lost 0 bases and the J gene lost 7 bases, with 16 bases spanning the gap. The CDR3 sequence is CASSLGRAGSSEAFF. The CDR3 region has the DNA TGCGCCAGCAGCTTGGGCCGGGCAGGGTCGAGTGAAGCTTTCTTT.

The J gene is TRBJ1-1, the V gene TRBV5-1; 8 nucleotides agree with TRBD1. Germline V CDR1 and CDR2: SGHRS, YFSETQ. The CDR3 length is 14 residues. After removal of 0 bases from V and 10 bases from J, the junction contained 8 bases not matched to a gene. The CDR3 is CASSLEQGVAPAFF. The CDR3 nucleotides are TGCGCCAGCAGCTTGGAACAGGGGGTCGCCCCAGCTTTCTTT.

The V gene is TRBV5-1, the J gene TRBJ2-7, with TRBD1 matching 9 bases. This CDR3 comprises 16 residues. Germline values: CDR1 SGHRS, CDR2 YFSETQ. Germline trimming cut 4 bases from V and 0 bases from J; bases unmatched to any gene: 8. CDR3 nucleotide sequence: TGCGCCAGCAGCAGCTACGGGACAGGGAGCTCCTACGAGCAGTACTTC. It is translated as CASSSYGTGSSYEQYF.

This sequence joins TRBV11-2 and TRBJ2-3; D is undetermined. Germline CDR1 SGHAT, CDR2 FQNNGV. V lost 5 bases, J lost 6 bases, and 9 bases lay in between. This CDR3 is built from 12 residues. The CDR3 is CASSPEVDTQYF. CDR3 in DNA: TGTGCCAGCAGCCCAGAGGTTGATACGCAGTATTTT.

The V and J genes are TRBV4-2 and TRBJ1-6; the D gene is possibly TRBD1 (6 bases). The ends were cut back, 0 bases at V and 7 bases at J, with 13 bases in the middle. Germline lookup yields CDR1 LGHNA and CDR2 YNFKEQ. CDR3 length equals 16 residues. The CDR3 DNA sequence: TGTGCCAGCAGCCAAGATCCCGGCAGGGGAAATTCACCCCTCCACTTT. Translated: CASSQDPGRGNSPLHF.

This rearrangement joins TRBV13 to TRBJ1-2; 8 bases line up with TRBD1. The V gene's germline CDR1 is PRHDT and CDR2 FYEKMQ (reference sequence). V shed 1 base, J shed 2 bases, and the junction held 6 bases outside the gene matches. The CDR3 spans 16 residues. The CDR3 nucleotides are TGTGCCAGCAGCTTAGTCAGGGGGCTCCTAAACTATGGCTACACCTTC. Its protein product is CASSLVRGLLNYGYTF.

V gene TRBV18 combines with J gene TRBJ2-1; 10 bases fit TRBD2. Looked up from germline, CDR1 is KGHSH and CDR2 is LQKENI. V gave up 8 bases and J gave up 5 bases; unmatched junction bases: 6. This CDR3 comprises 14 residues. CDR3 DNA: TGTGCCAGCCAATGGACTAGCGGCGACAATGAGCAGTTCTTC. Encoded protein: CASQWTSGDNEQFF.

The V call is TRBV12-3 or TRBV12-4, the J call TRBJ2-5, with 7 positions matching TRBD2. This CDR3 has 13 amino acids. With V trimmed by 7 bases and J by 5 bases, 7 bases remained unmatched. The chain's CDR3 is CASTVGGRETQYF. DNA of the CDR3: TGTGCCAGCACCGTGGGGGGGAGGGAGACCCAGTACTTC.

This clone has only one observation. The chain couples TRBV20-1 to TRBJ2-1; D gene ambiguous. The CDR3 length is 10 residues. The germline V gene has CDR1 DFQATT and CDR2 SNEGSKA (reference sequence). The DNA for the CDR3 is TGCAGGGAGAATGTGAATGAGCAGTTCTTC. Its translation is CRENVNEQFF.

The chain recombines TRBV4-1 with TRBJ1-4; D might be TRBD1 (6 bases). V was shortened by 1 base and J by 4 bases, with 13 bases between the two germline ends. Germline assignment: CDR1 MGHRA and CDR2 YSYEKL. The length of the CDR3 is 16 residues. The DNA for the CDR3 is TGCGCCAGCAGCCAAGGGACAGTCTCTAATAATGAAAAACTGTTTTTT. Amino acid sequence: CASSQGTVSNNEKLFF.

This chain links TRBV29-1 with TRBJ2-7, with 9 bases identical to TRBD1. Germline lookup yields CDR1 SQVTM and CDR2 ANQGSEA. The junction had 11 bases not matched to a gene; V was cut back by 6 bases and J by 5 bases. The CDR3 has 14 residues. This CDR3 reads CSVASGTGFDEQYF. The DNA of the CDR3 is TGCAGCGTCGCGTCCGGGACAGGGTTCGACGAGCAGTACTTC.

Points on this clone: One end of the junction is discordant with germline, which a read error may explain. V usage is TRBV3-1 (or the pseudogene TRBV3-2) and J usage is TRBJ1-1, with a possible D match to TRBD1 (6 bases). Germline V gene sequence: CDR1 LGHDT, CDR2 YNNKEL (reference sequence). The CDR3 has 14 amino acids. Here the CDR3 reads CASTQRGGNTEAFF. The CDR3 DNA reads as TGTGCCAGCACCCAAAGGGGGGGGAACACTGAAGCTTTCTTT.

The chain recombines TRBV6-5 with TRBJ2-5, with 13 bases aligning to TRBD2. The V gene's germline CDR1 is MNHEY and CDR2 SVGAGI. The CDR3 extends over 14 amino acids. V lost 5 bases and J lost 8; bases outside the gene matches: 5. For the CDR3, the DNA is TGTGCCAGCAGTCTAGGGACTAGCGGGAATACCCAGTACTTC. Amino acid sequence: CASSLGTSGNTQYF.

The chain has TRBV6-2 or TRBV6-3 and TRBJ2-6; TRBD2 is a possible D gene (7 bases). Germline CDR1 and CDR2: MNHEY and SVGEGT. CDR3 length equals 17 residues. V lost 4 bases to trimming and J lost 0 bases, with 13 bases between them. The CDR3 is CASSLGGGGSGANVLTF. In nucleotides, the CDR3 is TGTGCCAGCAGTTTGGGGGGAGGGGGCTCTGGGGCCAACGTCCTGACTTTC.

This clone was found once. The chain links TRBV24-1 to TRBJ2-1, with D possibly being TRBD2 (5 bases). This CDR3 contains 15 residues. V was clipped by 0 bases and J by 4 bases, with 9 bases between them. Germline V CDR1 and CDR2: KGHDR, SFDVKD. In DNA, the CDR3 is TGTGCCACCAGTGATTTGGGACGGGATTACAATGAGCAGTTCTTC. It specifies CATSDLGRDYNEQFF.

The chain has TRBV2 and TRBJ2-2; 10 bases align to TRBD2. Germline CDR1 and CDR2: SNHLY and FYNNEI. The V segment lost 1 base and the J segment 7 bases; nucleotides outside the gene matches: 6. The CDR3 sequence is 16 residues long. The CDR3, as DNA: TGTGCCAGCAGTGAAGGGGCTAGCGGGAGTCGCGGGGAGCTGTTTTTT. This encodes CASSEGASGSRGELFF. The whole variable domain, filled in from reference TRBV2 and TRBJ2-2, reads EPEVTQTPSHQVTQMGQEVILRCVPISNHLYFYWYRQILGQKVEFLVSFYNNEISEKSEIFDDQFSVERPDGSNFTLKIRSTKLEDSAMYFCASSEGASGSRGELFFGEGSRLTVL.

The chain couples TRBV12-5 to TRBJ2-3; no definite D call. The germline V and J ends were trimmed by 1 base and 3 bases, with 5 bases remaining between them. Germline V lookup: CDR1 LGHNT, CDR2 FRNRAP. The length of the CDR3 is 13 residues. The CDR3 DNA sequence: TGTGCTAGTGGTTTGGCCCTAACAGATACGCAGTATTTT. Translating gives CASGLALTDTQYF.

This clone occurred a few times. The J gene is TRBJ1-6, the V gene TRBV7-2, with a possible D match to TRBD1 (5 bases). In germline, CDR1 is SGHTA, CDR2 FQGNSA. This CDR3 is 14 amino acids long. Trimming took 6 bases from V and 7 from J, leaving 13 bases between them. The CDR3 nucleotides read TGTGCCAGCAGGGCGGGGACGGGGAATTCACCCCTCCACTTT. Its protein product is CASRAGTGNSPLHF.

The rearrangement joins TRBV9 to TRBJ1-2; D is uncertain. Looked up from germline, CDR1 is SGDLS and CDR2 is YYNGEE. V was pared by 5 bases and J by 7 bases, with 9 bases between. The CDR3 is 11 residues long. CDR3 sequence reads: CASRGEGGYTF. Written as DNA, the CDR3 is TGTGCCAGCAGAGGAGAGGGTGGCTACACCTTC.

This rearrangement joins TRBV5-1 to TRBJ1-2; 8 nucleotides match TRBD1. Germline lookup yields CDR1 SGHRS and CDR2 YFSETQ. V gave up 0 bases and J gave up 8 bases; unmatched junction bases: 3. The CDR3 spans 13 residues. The CDR3 spells CASSLETGVGYTF. Written as DNA, the CDR3 is TGCGCCAGCAGCTTGGAGACAGGGGTGGGCTACACCTTC.